The 14 T cell receptor beta chains listed next were all sequenced from one sample in a study of neoadjuvant nivolumab and ipilimumab in lung cancer. Assay used: immunoSEQ multiplex PCR; TCRdb lists only in-frame clones, some missing. Here the sample spans 20,000 to 25,000 clones, more than 65% being singletons. The sample in question was peripheral blood, obtained before neoadjuvant nivolumab, alone or with ipilimumab. Source of these receptors: an adult with non-small cell lung cancer.

CDR3 sequence reads: CASSVWQSGGYTF. DNA of the CDR3: TGTGCCAGCAGCGTATGGCAAAGCGGTGGCTACACCTTC. The rearrangement uses TRBV9 and TRBJ1-2; D is ambiguous. CDR3 length: 13 amino acids. Trimming took off 1 base at V and 7 bases at J, with 11 bases between the two ends. Germline V gives CDR1 SGDLS, CDR2 YYNGEE.

The chain is built from TRBV7-9 and TRBJ2-7; 8 nucleotides agree with TRBD2. V was clipped by 3 bases and J by 4 bases; unmatched bases: 5. The germline gives CDR1 SEHNR, CDR2 FQNEAQ (reference sequence). This CDR3 region has 14 residues. The CDR3 DNA sequence: TGTGCCAGCAGCTTGGGACTAGGGGGATACGAGCAGTACTTC. It is translated as CASSLGLGGYEQYF.

The chain recombines TRBV5-1 with TRBJ1-2; D remains unclear. CDR3 size: 14 residues. Germline-derived CDR1 and CDR2 are SGHRS and YFSETQ. V was shortened by 1 base and J by 1 base, with 8 bases between the two germline ends. This chain's CDR3 is CASSLSPDNYGYTF. The CDR3 DNA is TGCGCCAGCAGCTTGAGTCCAGATAACTATGGCTACACCTTC.

The V and J genes are TRBV5-5 and TRBJ2-7; D call uncertain. Germline V gene data show CDR1 as SGHKS and CDR2 as YYEKEE (reference sequence). The CDR3 is made up of 15 amino acids. V was clipped by 5 bases and J by 0 bases, with 15 bases between them. The CDR3 DNA follows: TGTGCCAGCAGACAAGGTGACCTCGGCTCCTACGAGCAGTACTTC. This codes for CASRQGDLGSYEQYF.

The chain joins TRBV7-3 to TRBJ2-7, with TRBD2 identical over 14 bases. The CDR3 is made up of 16 amino acids. J gave up 2 bases and V 4 bases, and 4 bases lay outside the gene matches. The germline V gene has CDR1 SGHTA and CDR2 FQGTGA. In nucleotides, the CDR3 is TGTGCCAGCAGCTCCCCGACTAGCGGGAGGGCCTACGAGCAGTACTTC. Protein product: CASSSPTSGRAYEQYF.

The chain employs TRBV14 and TRBJ2-3; a possible D gene is TRBD2 (6 bases). The CDR3 runs to 14 residues. Germline V gene lookup returns CDR1 SGHDN and CDR2 FVKESK. V lost 1 base, J lost 1 base, and 6 bases lay in between. CDR3 sequence: CASSQASGTDTQYF. For the CDR3, the DNA is TGTGCCAGCAGCCAAGCTAGCGGCACAGATACGCAGTATTTT.

The rearrangement joins TRBV11-2 to TRBJ2-1; TRBD2 matches 8 bases. Germline V lookup: CDR1 SGHAT, CDR2 FQNNGV. The CDR3 is made up of 16 amino acids. The V and J ends lost 2 bases and 0 bases, in that order; junction bases with no gene match: 3. The CDR3 coding sequence is TGTGCCAGCAGCTTACTTAGCGGGAACTCCTACAATGAGCAGTTCTTC. It is translated as CASSLLSGNSYNEQFF.

The chain couples TRBV7-2 to TRBJ1-2; D might be TRBD1 (6 bases). V lost 1 base and J 8 bases, leaving 17 bases between the germline ends. CDR3 length equals 15 residues. Germline assignment: CDR1 SGHTA and CDR2 FQGNSA. CDR3: CASSLEGTFRGGYTF. The CDR3 DNA sequence: TGTGCCAGCAGCTTAGAAGGGACTTTCAGGGGCGGCTACACCTTC.

The chain uses TRBV6-6 and TRBJ1-1; D gene uncertain. V lost 1 base, J lost 0 bases, and 6 bases lay in between. The CDR3 is made up of 14 amino acids. CDR1 is MNHNY and CDR2 is SVGAGI in the germline V gene (reference sequence). CDR3 sequence (DNA): TGTGCCAGCAGTTACTATCCACTGAACACTGAAGCTTTCTTT. Its translation: CASSYYPLNTEAFF.

This clone showed up just once. The chain is built from TRBV9 and TRBJ2-1; D possibly corresponds to TRBD1 (6 bases). CDR3 length equals 15 residues. The V and J ends lost 2 bases and 3 bases respectively, with 12 bases between them. The germline gives CDR1 SGDLS, CDR2 YYNGEE. CDR3 nucleotides: TGTGCCAGCAGCGTTCGGGACATTAGCTACAATGAGCAGTTCTTC. Protein product: CASSVRDISYNEQFF.

The chain recombines TRBV14 with TRBJ2-7; TRBD2 might be the D (6 bases). Germline CDR1 SGHDN, CDR2 FVKESK. CDR3 length: 15 residues. Trimming cost V 0 bases and J 3 bases, with 12 bases left between them. DNA of the CDR3: TGTGCCAGCAGCCAAGATAAGCGGGTGCTCTACGAGCAGTACTTC. Translated: CASSQDKRVLYEQYF.

The rearrangement uses TRBV5-4 and TRBJ2-5; D could derive from TRBD1 or TRBD2 (5 bases each). V was cut by 5 bases and J by 4 bases, with 21 bases left in between. From germline, CDR1 is SGHNT and CDR2 YYREEE (reference sequence). The CDR3 is 16 amino acids. The CDR3 here is CASSSSGTPLGETQYF. The CDR3 coding sequence is TGTGCCAGCAGTTCCTCCGGGACCCCCTTGGGAGAGACCCAGTACTTC.

The chain couples TRBV5-1 to TRBJ2-3; 8 nucleotides line up with TRBD1. The CDR3 runs to 15 residues. J was trimmed by 4 bases and V by 3 bases; bases with no gene match: 7. CDR1 and CDR2 from the germline V gene are SGHRS and YFSETQ. CDR3 DNA: TGCGCCAGCAGCTCGGGACAGGTGGTAGCAGATACGCAGTATTTT. Its protein is CASSSGQVVADTQYF.

This clone was seen more than once but under ten times. The rearrangement joins TRBV10-1 to TRBJ2-3; 8 bases agree with TRBD2. CDR1 and CDR2 (germline): WNHNN, SYGVQD (reference sequence). The J segment lost 9 bases and the V segment lost 0 bases, leaving 8 bases of the junction unmatched. The length of the CDR3 is 15 residues. CDR3 amino acids: CASSESRVTSETQYF. The CDR3 bases are TGCGCCAGCAGTGAGTCGAGGGTGACTAGCGAGACGCAGTATTTT.